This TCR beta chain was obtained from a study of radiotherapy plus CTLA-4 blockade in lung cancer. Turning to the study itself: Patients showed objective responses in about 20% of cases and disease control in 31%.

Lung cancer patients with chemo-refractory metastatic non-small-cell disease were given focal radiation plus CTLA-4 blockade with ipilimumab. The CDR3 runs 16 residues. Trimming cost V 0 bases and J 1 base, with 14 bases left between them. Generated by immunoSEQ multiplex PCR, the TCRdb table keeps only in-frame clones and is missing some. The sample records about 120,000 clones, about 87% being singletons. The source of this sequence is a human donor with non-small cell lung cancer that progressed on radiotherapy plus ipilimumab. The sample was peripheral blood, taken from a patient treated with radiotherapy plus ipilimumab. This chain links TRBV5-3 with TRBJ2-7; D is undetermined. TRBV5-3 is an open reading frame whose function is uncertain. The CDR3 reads CARSLERPLKSYEQYF. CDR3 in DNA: TGTGCCAGAAGCTTGGAACGGCCACTAAAATCCTACGAGCAGTACTTC.